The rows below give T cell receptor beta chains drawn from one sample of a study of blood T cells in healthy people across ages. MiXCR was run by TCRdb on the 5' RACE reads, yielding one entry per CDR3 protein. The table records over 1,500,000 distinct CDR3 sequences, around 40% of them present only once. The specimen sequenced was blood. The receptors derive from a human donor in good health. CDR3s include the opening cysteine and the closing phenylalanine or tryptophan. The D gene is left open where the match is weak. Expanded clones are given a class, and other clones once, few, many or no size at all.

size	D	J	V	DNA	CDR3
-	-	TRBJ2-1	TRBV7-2	TGTGCCAGCAGCTCAGCCCACAATGAGCAGTTCTTC	CASSSAHNEQFF
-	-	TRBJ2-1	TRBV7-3	TGTGCCAGCAGCCCAACCCCAGGCAGGAGCTCCTACAATGAGCAGTTCTTC	CASSPTPGRSSYNEQFF
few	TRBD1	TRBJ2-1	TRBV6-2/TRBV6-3	TGTGCCAGCAGTTACTCGAGTTGGACAGGAATAATTGGGCAGTTCTTC	CASSYSSWTGIIGQFF
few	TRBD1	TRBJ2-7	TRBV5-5	TGTGCCAGCAGCTTGACCGGGACAGGGACTAAGGAGCAGTACTTC	CASSLTGTGTKEQYF
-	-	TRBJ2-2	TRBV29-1	TGCAGCGTTGGAAGAGGGGAGGCCGGGGAGCTGTTTTTT	CSVGRGEAGELFF
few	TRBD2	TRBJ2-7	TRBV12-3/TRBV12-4	TGTGCCAGCACTTCAGCGACTAGCGGGCTTACGTACGAGCAGTACTTC	CASTSATSGLTYEQYF
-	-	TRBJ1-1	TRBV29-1	TGCAGCGTTGAAGCCTCGCAGAGGGCTTTCTTT	CSVEASQRAFF
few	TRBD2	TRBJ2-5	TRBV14	TGTGCCAGCAGCCCCGACGGGGGGGAGACCCAGTACTTC	CASSPDGGETQYF
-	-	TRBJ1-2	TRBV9	TGTGCCAGCAGCGTGAGAACAAGGGGCTTGAACTATGGCTACACCTTC	CASSVRTRGLNYGYTF
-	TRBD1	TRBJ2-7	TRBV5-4	TGTGCCAGCAGTTCAGGACAGGCTTTCTCCTACGAGCAGTACTTC	CASSSGQAFSYEQYF
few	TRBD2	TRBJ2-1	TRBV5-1	TGCGCCAGCAGCTTGGCCGGCAGCGGGGGGGCTGAGCAGTTCTTC	CASSLAGSGGAEQFF
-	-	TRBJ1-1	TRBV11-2	TGTGCCAGCAGCTTAGATCGGGCAGGGTTAGCTTTCTTT	CASSLDRAGLAFF
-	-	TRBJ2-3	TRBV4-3	TGCGCCAGCAGCCAAGATAGTTGGGATACGCAGTATTTT	CASSQDSWDTQYF